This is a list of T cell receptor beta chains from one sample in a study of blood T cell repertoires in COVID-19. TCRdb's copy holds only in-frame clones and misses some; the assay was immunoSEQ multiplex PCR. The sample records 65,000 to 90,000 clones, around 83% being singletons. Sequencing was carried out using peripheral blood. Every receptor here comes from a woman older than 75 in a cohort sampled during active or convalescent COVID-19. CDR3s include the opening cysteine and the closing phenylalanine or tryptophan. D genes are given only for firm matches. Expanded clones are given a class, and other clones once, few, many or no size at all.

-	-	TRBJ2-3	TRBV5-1	CASSLGQAVDTQYF	TGCGCCAGCAGCTTGGGACAGGCGGTAGATACGCAGTATTTT
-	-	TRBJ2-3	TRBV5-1	CASSWPGNEMGSSTDTQYF	TGCGCCAGCAGCTGGCCCGGGAATGAGATGGGGTCTAGCACAGATACGCAGTATTTT
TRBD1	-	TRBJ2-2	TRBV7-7	CASSWGQYTGELFF	TGTGCTAGCAGTTGGGGACAGTATACCGGGGAGCTGTTTTTT
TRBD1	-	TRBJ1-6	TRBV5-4	CASSLYGTAGADSPLHF	TGTGCCAGCAGCTTGTACGGGACAGCGGGGGCGGATTCACCCCTCCACTTT
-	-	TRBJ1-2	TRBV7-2	CASSLEGWYDNYGYTF	TGTGCCAGCAGCTTAGAGGGGTGGTATGATAACTATGGCTACACCTTC
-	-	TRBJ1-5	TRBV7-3	CASSLGPNQPQHF	TGTGCCAGCAGCTTAGGCCCCAATCAGCCCCAGCATTTT
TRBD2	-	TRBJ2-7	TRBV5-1	CASSLTAGGTYEQYF	TGCGCCAGCAGCTTGACTGCGGGGGGCACCTACGAGCAGTACTTC
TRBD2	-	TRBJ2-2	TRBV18	CASSQGLAGDTGELFF	TGTGCCAGCTCCCAGGGACTAGCGGGAGATACCGGGGAGCTGTTTTTT
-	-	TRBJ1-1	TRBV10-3	CAISESTVTNTEAFF	TGTGCCATCAGTGAGTCGACAGTTACTAACACTGAAGCTTTCTTT
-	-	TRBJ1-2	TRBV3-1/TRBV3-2	CASSLKGPYGYTF	TGTGCCAGCAGCCTAAAGGGGCCTTATGGCTACACCTTC
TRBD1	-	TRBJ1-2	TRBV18	CASSPIQGKGDGYTF	TGTGCCAGCTCACCAATACAGGGGAAGGGCGATGGCTACACCTTC
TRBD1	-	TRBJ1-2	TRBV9	CASSAQPGQANYGYTF	TGTGCCAGCAGCGCACAGCCGGGACAGGCTAACTATGGCTACACCTTC
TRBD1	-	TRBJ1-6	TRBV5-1	CASSLDGTGQLNSPLHF	TGCGCCAGCAGCTTGGACGGGACGGGACAGCTTAATTCACCCCTCCACTTT
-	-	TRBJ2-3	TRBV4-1	CASSQLGGPSGDTQYF	TGCGCCAGCAGCCAACTCGGAGGGCCCTCGGGAGATACGCAGTATTTT
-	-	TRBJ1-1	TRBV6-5	CASSSQQTNTEAFF	TGTGCCAGCAGTTCCCAACAAACGAACACTGAAGCTTTCTTT
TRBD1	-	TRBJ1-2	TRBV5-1	CASSLAIRDRGLRGYTF	TGCGCCAGCAGCTTGGCTATTCGAGACAGGGGGCTGCGTGGCTACACCTTC
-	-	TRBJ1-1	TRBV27	CASSLRENTEAFF	TGTGCCAGCAGTTTACGGGAGAACACTGAAGCTTTCTTT
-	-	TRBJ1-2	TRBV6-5	CASSYSQGGYTF	TGTGCCAGCAGTTACTCACAGGGCGGCTACACCTTC
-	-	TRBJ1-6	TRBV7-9	CASSLAGNYNSPLHF	TGTGCCAGCAGCTTAGCGGGCAATTATAATTCACCCCTCCACTTT
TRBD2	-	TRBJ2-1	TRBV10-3	CAITESGGRSYNEQFF	TGTGCCATCACCGAGAGCGGGGGGAGATCCTACAATGAGCAGTTCTTC
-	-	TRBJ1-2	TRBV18	CASSGPEGAGYGYTF	TGTGCCAGCTCCGGCCCTGAGGGCGCTGGCTATGGCTACACCTTC
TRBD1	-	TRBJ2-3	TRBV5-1	CASRRQGAADTQYF	TGCGCCAGCAGGCGACAGGGGGCGGCAGATACGCAGTATTTT
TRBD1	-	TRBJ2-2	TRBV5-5	CASSRTGMNTGELFF	TGTGCCAGCAGCCGGACAGGGATGAACACCGGGGAGCTGTTTTTT
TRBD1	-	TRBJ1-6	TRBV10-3	CAISDPRGQTNSPLHF	TGTGCCATCAGTGACCCGCGGGGACAGACTAATTCACCCCTCCACTTT
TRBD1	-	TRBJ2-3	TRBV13	CASSWTGVVTDTQYF	TGTGCCAGCAGCTGGACAGGGGTAGTCACAGATACGCAGTATTTT
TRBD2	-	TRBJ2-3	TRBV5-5	CASSSRVPSGIRTDTQYF	TGTGCCAGCAGCTCCAGGGTTCCCAGCGGGATTCGCACAGATACGCAGTATTTT
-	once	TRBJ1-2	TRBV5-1	CASSSHSGNYGYTF	TGCGCCAGCAGCTCCCACTCCGGGAACTATGGCTACACCTTC
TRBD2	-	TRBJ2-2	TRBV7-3	CASSLGRREASNTGELFF	TGTGCCAGCAGCTTAGGACGACGGGAGGCATCGAACACCGGGGAGCTGTTTTTT
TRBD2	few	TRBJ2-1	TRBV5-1	CASSLSGSIDNEQFF	TGCGCCAGCAGCTTGAGCGGGAGTATCGACAATGAGCAGTTCTTC
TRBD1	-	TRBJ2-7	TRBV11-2	CASSIGQVLSYEQYF	TGTGCCAGCAGCATAGGACAGGTACTCTCCTACGAGCAGTACTTC
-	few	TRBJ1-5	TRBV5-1	CASSPDGNAGQPQHF	TGCGCCAGCAGCCCTGACGGGAACGCCGGTCAGCCCCAGCATTTT
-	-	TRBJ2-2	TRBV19	CASSEPSANTGELFF	TGTGCCAGTAGCGAACCCAGCGCGAACACCGGGGAGCTGTTTTTT
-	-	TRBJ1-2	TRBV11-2	CASSPTGHDYGYTF	TGTGCCAGCAGCCCCACAGGGCATGACTATGGCTACACCTTC
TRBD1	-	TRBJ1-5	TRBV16	CASSQYRGSNQPQHF	TGTGCCAGCAGCCAATACAGGGGTTCAAATCAGCCCCAGCATTTT
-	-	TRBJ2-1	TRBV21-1	CASSKSGLAGGPWDEQFF	TGTGCCAGCAGCAAAAGCGGGCTAGCGGGAGGGCCTTGGGATGAGCAGTTCTTC
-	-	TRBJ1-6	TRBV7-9	CASSLQGTNSPLHF	TGTGCCAGCAGCTTACAGGGTACTAATTCACCCCTCCACTTT
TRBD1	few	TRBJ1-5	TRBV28	CASSWFTGGRNQPQHF	TGTGCCAGCAGTTGGTTTACAGGGGGACGCAATCAGCCCCAGCATTTT
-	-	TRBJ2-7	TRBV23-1	CASSQILLVHEQYF	TGCGCCAGCAGTCAAATTTTACTGGTCCACGAGCAGTACTTC
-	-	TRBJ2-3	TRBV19	CASSIQITDTQYF	TGTGCCAGTAGTATTCAGATAACAGATACGCAGTATTTT
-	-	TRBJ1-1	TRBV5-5	CASSFGGLNTEAFF	TGTGCCAGCAGCTTTGGGGGCTTGAACACTGAAGCTTTCTTT
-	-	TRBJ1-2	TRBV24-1	CATSETGIKGYTF	TGTGCCACCAGTGAAACAGGGATAAAGGGCTACACCTTC
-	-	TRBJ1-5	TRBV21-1	CANKNNQPQHF	TGTGCCAATAAAAACAATCAGCCCCAGCATTTT
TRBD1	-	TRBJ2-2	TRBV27	CASSLFGTVLNTGELFF	TGTGCCAGCAGTTTATTCGGGACAGTACTGAACACCGGGGAGCTGTTTTTT
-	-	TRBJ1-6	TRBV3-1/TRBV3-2	CASRPQGDSPLHF	TGTGCCAGCCGGCCTCAAGGAGATTCACCCCTCCACTTT
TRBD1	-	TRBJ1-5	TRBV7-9	CASSSDRTNQPQHF	TGTGCCAGCAGCTCGGACAGGACAAATCAGCCCCAGCATTTT
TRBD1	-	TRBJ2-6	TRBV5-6	CASSGTGGSWSGANVLTF	TGTGCCAGCAGCGGGACAGGGGGAAGCTGGTCTGGGGCCAACGTCCTGACTTTC
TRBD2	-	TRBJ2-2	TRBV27	CASSLYPGTSGRGRTGELFF	TGTGCCAGCAGTTTATACCCCGGGACTAGCGGGAGGGGGCGCACCGGGGAGCTGTTTTTT
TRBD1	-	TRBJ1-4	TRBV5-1	CASSPPDGTGREKLFF	TGCGCCAGCAGCCCACCGGATGGGACAGGCAGGGAAAAACTGTTTTTT
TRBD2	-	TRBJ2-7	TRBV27	CASSLEALAGAEQYF	TGTGCCAGCAGTTTAGAGGCACTAGCGGGGGCCGAGCAGTACTTC
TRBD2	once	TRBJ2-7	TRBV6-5	CASRPTSGSSYEQYF	TGTGCCAGCAGGCCAACTAGCGGGAGCTCCTACGAGCAGTACTTC
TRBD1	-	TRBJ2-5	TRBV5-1	CASSWKDRGETQYF	TGCGCCAGCAGCTGGAAGGACAGGGGGGAGACCCAGTACTTC
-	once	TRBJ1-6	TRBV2	CASSVGGDYNSPLHF	TGTGCCAGCAGTGTGGGGGGGGATTATAATTCACCCCTCCACTTT